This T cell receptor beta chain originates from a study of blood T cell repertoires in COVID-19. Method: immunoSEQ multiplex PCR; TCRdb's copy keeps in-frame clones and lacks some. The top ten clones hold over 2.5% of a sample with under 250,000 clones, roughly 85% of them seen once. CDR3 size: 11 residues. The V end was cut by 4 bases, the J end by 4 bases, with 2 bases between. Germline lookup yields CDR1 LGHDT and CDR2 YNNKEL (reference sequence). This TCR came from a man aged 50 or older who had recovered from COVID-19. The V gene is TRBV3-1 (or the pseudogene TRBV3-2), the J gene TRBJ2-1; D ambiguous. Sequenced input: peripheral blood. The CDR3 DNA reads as TGTGCCAGCAGCCTATACAATGAGCAGTTCTTC. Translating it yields CASSLYNEQFF.